A single sample is the source of the 16 T cell receptor beta chains below, sequenced in a study of CD8 T cells in ankylosing spondylitis. Regarding the study as a whole: Ankylosing spondylitis blood seemed to carry a telltale TCR beta motif made of fewer than 10 highly homologous variants.

Their cognate antigens are unknown. TCRdb redid the calling of the 5' RACE reads with MiXCR, one entry per CDR3 protein. The table has about 450,000 distinct CDR3 sequences, 20% to 30% seen once; the top ten hold about 0.92%. Source material: blood, either unsorted or a sorted T cell fraction (not recorded which). The receptors shown here come from a male donor with ankylosing spondylitis.

In this sample, this clonotype turned up a few times. The chain joins TRBV7-8 to TRBJ2-7; D unclear. The CDR3 spans 14 residues. Between the trimmed V and J ends, which lost 5 bases and 5 bases, there was a span of 16 bases. The germline V gene encodes CDR1 SGHVS and CDR2 FQNEAQ. Here the CDR3 DNA reads TGTGCCAGCAGCCAAGCAAGGGAAGCCCACGAGCAGTACTTC. Its translation: CASSQAREAHEQYF.

This chain joins TRBV20-1 and TRBJ2-7; perhaps TRBD2 as D (5 bases). Trimming stripped 5 bases from V and 0 bases from J, with 11 bases between. The CDR3 consists of 13 residues. CDR1 DFQATT and CDR2 SNEGSKA come from the germline V gene (reference sequence). Here the CDR3 reads CSAASGSSYEQYV. The CDR3 bases are TGCAGTGCTGCATCGGGGAGCTCCTACGAGCAGTACGTC.

This clonotype was seen a few times. The J gene is TRBJ2-3, the V gene TRBV5-1; 16 bases fit TRBD2. Losses at the gene ends were 4 bases for V and 4 bases for J; bases not matched to a gene: 6. CDR3 size: 17 residues. Germline assignment: CDR1 SGHRS and CDR2 YFSETQ. DNA of the CDR3: TGCGCCAGCAGCACGGGACTAGCGGGAGGGCCTGCAGATACGCAGTATTTT. The encoded protein is CASSTGLAGGPADTQYF.

This clonotype has more than one count but fewer than ten. V is TRBV5-1 and J is TRBJ2-1; D unclear. Trimming shortened V by 0 bases and J by 7 bases, and 11 bases separated the two germline ends. The germline CDR1 and CDR2 sequences are SGHRS and YFSETQ. The CDR3 runs 14 residues. DNA of the CDR3: TGCGCCAGCAGCTTGGAATCAGCATTAAATGAGCAGTTCTTC. Its protein product is CASSLESALNEQFF.

The V call is TRBV19, the J call TRBJ2-1; 9 nucleotides match TRBD2. The CDR3 has 15 amino acids. The V segment lost 1 base and the J segment 6 bases; nucleotides outside the gene matches: 4. Germline CDR1 is LNHDA and CDR2 is SQIVND (reference sequence). The CDR3 DNA is TGTGCCAGTAGTATAGTAGCGGGAGCGGGCAATGAGCAGTTCTTC. It translates to CASSIVAGAGNEQFF.

The gene calls are TRBV20-1 and TRBJ1-4; possible D gene TRBD1, 5 bases. This CDR3 has 15 amino acids. The germline CDR1 and CDR2 sequences are DFQATT and SNEGSKA (reference sequence). The V end lost 5 bases, the J end lost 7 bases, and 20 bases lay between the germline ends. CDR3 sequence: CSASTVRDGGEKLFF. CDR3 DNA: TGCAGTGCTTCCACCGTCCGAGATGGGGGTGAAAAACTGTTTTTT.

The chain uses TRBV12-3 or TRBV12-4 and TRBJ1-5; no firm D call. The CDR3 runs 13 residues. V lost 7 bases, J lost 2 bases, and 9 bases lay in between. CDR3 bases: TGTGCCAGCACCGGGAGTGGCAATCAGCCCCAGCATTTT. This codes for CASTGSGNQPQHF.

V gene TRBV27 combines with J gene TRBJ2-7; D remains unclear. This CDR3 is 11 amino acids long. The germline V gene has CDR1 MNHEY and CDR2 SMNVEV (reference sequence). V was clipped by 5 bases and J by 3 bases, with 5 bases between them. This chain's CDR3 is CASSPYYEQYV. DNA for the CDR3: TGTGCCAGCAGTCCCTACTACGAGCAGTACGTC.

The chain employs TRBV9 and TRBJ2-1; perhaps TRBD2 as D (6 bases). The CDR3 is 15 amino acids. Trimming removed 4 bases at V and 8 bases at J, with 19 bases between. The germline V gene encodes CDR1 SGDLS and CDR2 YYNGEE. CDR3 in DNA: TGTGCCAGCAGCCTTTCGCGGGGTGGAGGAGATGAGCAGTTCTTC. As protein: CASSLSRGGGDEQFF. Looking up the rest from reference TRBV9 and TRBJ2-1 gives the full variable domain: DSGVTQTPKHLITATGQRVTLRCSPRSGDLSVYWYQQSLDQGLQFLIQYYNGEERAKGNILERFSAQQFPDLHSELNLSSLELGDSALYFCASSLSRGGGDEQFFGPGTRLTVL.

This clonotype has just a few counts. The CDR3 coding sequence is TGTGCCAGCAGCCAAGAACACGGGTGGGACAGGGGCTACAATGAGCAGTTCTTC. Translated: CASSQEHGWDRGYNEQFF. The gene calls are TRBV3-1 and TRBJ2-1; 10 nucleotides line up with TRBD1. J was trimmed by 3 bases and V by 0 bases; bases with no gene match: 8. The CDR3 runs 18 residues. The germline V gene has CDR1 LGHDT and CDR2 YNNKEL (reference sequence).

This clonotype was seen at least ten times. V gene TRBV20-1 combines with J gene TRBJ1-1, with a possible D match to TRBD1 (6 bases). Looked up from germline, CDR1 is DFQATT and CDR2 is SNEGSKA (reference sequence). The CDR3 runs 17 residues. V was pared by 1 base and J by 1 base, with 19 bases between. The CDR3: CSARGGGGDGRNTEAFF. As DNA, the CDR3 is TGCAGTGCTAGAGGTGGGGGCGGTGACGGGAGGAACACTGAAGCTTTCTTT.

The gene calls are TRBV5-1 and TRBJ1-1; D is unclear. Germline V CDR1 and CDR2: SGHRS, YFSETQ. Trimming took 4 bases from V and 0 from J, leaving 13 bases between them. The CDR3 contains 15 residues. CDR3 protein: CASSPFNGLNTEAFF. CDR3 nucleotide sequence: TGCGCCAGCAGCCCCTTCAATGGATTGAACACTGAAGCTTTCTTT.

The gene calls are TRBV2 and TRBJ2-3; no clear D gene. The germline gives CDR1 SNHLY, CDR2 FYNNEI. Trimming removed 1 base at V and 0 bases at J, with 8 bases between. The CDR3 is 15 residues long. The CDR3 bases are TGTGCCAGCAGTGAAGTATCGGTTAGCACAGATACGCAGTATTTT. It specifies CASSEVSVSTDTQYF.

This clonotype showed up just a few times. The V call is TRBV11-2, the J call TRBJ1-1; D is unclear. This CDR3 spans 13 amino acids. Trimming cost V 7 bases and J 0 bases, with 9 bases left between them. CDR1 is SGHAT, CDR2 FQNNGV, per germline. CDR3 sequence (DNA): TGTGCCAGCACCCCATCACTGAACACTGAAGCTTTCTTT. Encoded protein: CASTPSLNTEAFF. The variable domain in full, completed from reference TRBV11-2 and TRBJ1-1, reads EAGVAQSPRYKIIEKRQSVAFWCNPISGHATLYWYQQILGQGPKLLIQFQNNGVVDDSQLPKDRFSAERLKGVDSTLKIQPAKLEDSAVYLCASTPSLNTEAFFGQGTRLTVV.

J is TRBJ2-5 and V is TRBV13; D is ambiguous. Germline CDR1 PRHDT, CDR2 FYEKMQ (reference sequence). The CDR3 has 14 amino acids. V was shortened by 1 base and J by 2 bases, with 8 bases between the two germline ends. The CDR3 loop reads CASSLETKQETQYF. In DNA, the CDR3 is TGTGCCAGCAGCTTAGAGACAAAACAAGAGACCCAGTACTTC.

This clonotype was seen only a few times. The chain couples TRBV5-1 to TRBJ2-5, with a possible D match to TRBD1 (6 bases). Trimming left V 4 bases short and J 1 base short, with 14 bases between. The CDR3 contains 15 residues. Per germline, CDR1 SGHRS and CDR2 YFSETQ. The CDR3 loop reads CASSLTGSIQETQYF. The DNA of the CDR3 is TGCGCCAGCAGCCTGACAGGAAGCATCCAAGAGACCCAGTACTTC.